This TCR beta chain was sequenced during a study of T cells after posttransplantation cyclophosphamide. Notes on the study in general: Later blood repertoires were often dominated by clones from the donor CD8+ memory compartment. Blood and skin or GI T cell repertoires showed limited TRB overlap. Recipient CMV seropositivity and CMV reactivation strongly tracked TRB clonality.

This related bone marrow graft donor gave peripheral blood on the day of marrow donation. Method: immunoSEQ multiplex PCR; TCRdb's copy keeps in-frame clones and lacks some. The data show approximately 47,000 clones, 92% seen once. Worth noting for this clone: The antigen is not known.

With V trimmed by 4 bases and J by 7 bases, 4 bases remained unmatched. CDR1 and CDR2 (germline): SGHRS, YFSETQ. This CDR3 has 12 amino acids. The sample was PBMCs. The chain employs TRBV5-1 and TRBJ1-1; 7 positions agree with TRBD1. The receptor was derived from a woman in her forties or fifties in good health and a related stem cell transplant donor. CDR3 nucleotides: TGCGCCAGCAGCATAGGACAGGATGAAGCTTTCTTT. Translated, it gives CASSIGQDEAFF.